This is a list of T cell receptor beta chains from one sample in a study of T cell changes during pregnancy in multiple sclerosis. The table came from immunoSEQ multiplex PCR; TCRdb's copy has only in-frame clones and leaves some out. The sample lists 25,000 to 30,000 clones, roughly 92% seen once, with about 0.64% in the top ten. The material was CD4+ T cells from peripheral blood mononuclear cells, obtained in the first trimester of pregnancy. All receptors derive from a female donor with multiple sclerosis, enrolled in a pregnancy study. The CDR3 runs from the conserved cysteine through the conserved F or W. The D gene is left open where the match is weak. Some rows have no size entry. The others give once, few or many, or a class for an expanded clone.

size,D,J,V,CDR3,DNA
NA,NA,TRBJ1-5,TRBV2,CASSDSEGQPQHF,TGTGCCAGCAGTGATAGCGAGGGTCAGCCCCAGCATTTT
NA,TRBD1,TRBJ1-1,TRBV7-8,CASSSQYRGGTEAFF,TGTGCCAGCAGCTCACAATACAGGGGTGGCACTGAAGCTTTCTTT
NA,NA,TRBJ1-2,TRBV7-6,CASSPFTGNYGYTF,TGTGCCAGCAGCCCCTTTACAGGGAACTATGGCTACACCTTC
NA,TRBD1,TRBJ1-2,TRBV19,CASSIAPGTASHGYTF,TGTGCCAGTAGTATAGCCCCCGGGACAGCATCCCATGGCTACACCTTC
NA,NA,TRBJ1-1,TRBV2,CASSEIGRGPNTEAFF,TGTGCCAGCAGTGAAATAGGGAGGGGCCCGAACACTGAAGCTTTCTTT
once,NA,TRBJ2-2,TRBV19,CASSIWGRLNTGELFF,TGTGCCAGTAGTATTTGGGGCAGGCTGAACACCGGGGAGCTGTTTTTT
NA,NA,TRBJ2-2,TRBV2,CASSTGLPPTGELFF,TGTGCCAGCAGTACGGGACTCCCGCCCACCGGGGAGCTGTTTTTT
few,NA,TRBJ1-3,TRBV10-2,CASSVPPGEGDSSIYF,TGCGCCAGCAGCGTCCCTCCAGGCGAAGGTGATTCATCCATATATTTT
once,NA,TRBJ2-3,TRBV9,CASSVAGEGRSTDTQYF,TGTGCCAGCAGCGTAGCAGGGGAGGGTCGGAGCACAGATACGCAGTATTTT
NA,NA,TRBJ1-1,TRBV19,CASSIARGTEAFF,TGTGCCAGTAGTATAGCCCGAGGAACTGAAGCTTTCTTT
NA,TRBD1,TRBJ1-3,TRBV5-1,CASSLFPGGTGNTIYF,TGCGCCAGCAGTCTCTTCCCAGGGGGCACCGGAAACACCATATATTTT
NA,NA,TRBJ1-2,TRBV7-2,CASSRGVGGWGYGYTF,TGTGCCAGCAGCCGGGGGGTTGGGGGCTGGGGCTATGGCTACACCTTC
NA,TRBD1,TRBJ2-5,TRBV7-9,CASSFWGQQETQYF,TGTGCCAGCAGCTTTTGGGGACAGCAAGAGACCCAGTACTTC
NA,NA,TRBJ1-4,TRBV4-1,CASSQARGGADEKLFF,TGCGCCAGCAGCCAAGCCCGAGGGGGAGCGGATGAAAAACTGTTTTTT
NA,TRBD1,TRBJ1-5,TRBV19,CASSIRGSGNQPQHF,TGTGCCAGTAGTATCAGGGGGAGTGGCAATCAGCCCCAGCATTTT
NA,NA,TRBJ1-1,TRBV5-1,CASSLGRIGVEAFF,TGCGCCAGCAGCTTGGGCAGGATCGGCGTTGAAGCTTTCTTT
once,NA,TRBJ1-4,TRBV6-6,CASSYSSTATNEKLFF,TGTGCCAGCAGTTACTCGTCGACAGCAACTAATGAAAAACTGTTTTTT
NA,TRBD1,TRBJ2-7,TRBV6-5,CASSLTGGAPEQYF,TGTGCCAGCAGCCTGACAGGGGGCGCGCCCGAACAGTACTTC
NA,NA,TRBJ1-2,TRBV28,CVSGGRNYGYTF,TGTGTCTCCGGCGGGCGTAACTATGGCTACACCTTC
NA,TRBD1,TRBJ2-7,TRBV7-9,CASSRQGTGYEQYF,TGTGCCAGCAGCCGACAGGGAACGGGGTACGAGCAGTACTTC